One sample yielded the 27 T cell receptor beta chains listed below, sequenced in a study of blood T cell repertoires in COVID-19. Profiled with immunoSEQ multiplex PCR; TCRdb holds only in-frame clones, not every one. Here the sample spans roughly 74,000 clones, 70% to 90% being singletons. Material: peripheral blood. These receptors originate from an elderly woman with active or convalescent COVID-19.

The V gene is TRBV29-1, the J gene TRBJ1-2; D not certain. CDR1 is SQVTM, CDR2 ANQGSEA, per germline. This CDR3 has 13 residues. The V gene lost 7 bases and the J gene lost 3 bases, with 15 bases spanning the gap. CDR3 protein: CSAPTEGYYGYTF. The CDR3, as DNA: TGCAGCGCGCCAACGGAGGGATACTATGGCTACACCTTC.

This clone was observed a single time. The chain combines TRBV24-1 with TRBJ1-5; possibly TRBD1 for D (6 bases). The CDR3 is made up of 16 amino acids. The germline V gene encodes CDR1 KGHDR and CDR2 SFDVKD. The V end lost 2 bases, the J end lost 0 bases, and 10 bases lay between the germline ends. For the CDR3, the DNA is TGTGCCACCAGTGATTGGGGACACCCTAGCAATCAGCCCCAGCATTTT. Translation gives CATSDWGHPSNQPQHF.

The chain links TRBV7-3 to TRBJ2-7; 7 nucleotides line up with TRBD2. The J segment lost 2 bases and the V segment lost 0 bases, leaving 7 bases of the junction unmatched. Germline lookup yields CDR1 SGHTA and CDR2 FQGTGA. The length of the CDR3 is 16 residues. CDR3 nucleotide sequence: TGTGCCAGCAGCTTAACGGCGGGAGTGAACCCCTACGAGCAGTACTTC. Protein sequence: CASSLTAGVNPYEQYF.

Regarding this clone: The junction departs from the called germline gene at one end, perhaps through a read error. The DNA for the CDR3 is TGTGCCAGCAGCCCCGCGAGGATGGGGGGTCGGGGAGTAGTGGACTTC. Amino acid sequence: CASSPARMGGRGVVDF. The chain carries TRBV2 and TRBJ2-5; TRBD2 might be the D (6 bases). Germline CDR1 SNHLY, CDR2 FYNNEI. The CDR3 runs to 16 residues.

This chain joins TRBV5-4 and TRBJ2-3, with a possible D match to TRBD2 (6 bases). Deletions cut 0 bases from V and 6 bases from J, with 11 bases between. This CDR3 spans 14 amino acids. Germline lookup yields CDR1 SGHNT and CDR2 YYREEE (reference sequence). The CDR3 is CASSLVTSSDTQYF. In DNA, the CDR3 is TGTGCCAGCAGCTTGGTGACTAGTTCCGATACGCAGTATTTT. Full variable domain (remainder filled in from reference TRBV5-4 and TRBJ2-3): ETGVTQSPTHLIKTRGQQVTLRCSSQSGHNTVSWYQQALGQGPQFIFQYYREEENGRGNFPPRFSGLQFPNYSSELNVNALELDDSALYLCASSLVTSSDTQYFGPGTRLTVL.

This clone is medium-sized (0.01 to 0.1%) within its sample. Here the CDR3 DNA reads TGTGCCAGTAGTATTGGGGGGGGATCCTACAATGAGCAGTTCTTC. It specifies CASSIGGGSYNEQFF. The V gene is TRBV19, the J gene TRBJ2-1, with 7 bases identical to TRBD2. CDR1 is LNHDA, CDR2 SQIVND, per germline (reference sequence). The CDR3 extends over 15 amino acids. V was pared by 3 bases and J by 1 base, with 3 bases of the junction left unmatched.

In its sample, this clone was seen once. This rearrangement joins TRBV13 to TRBJ2-1; maybe TRBD2 (5 bases). In germline, CDR1 is PRHDT, CDR2 FYEKMQ (reference sequence). The CDR3 has 19 residues. Trimming left V 4 bases short and J 2 bases short, with 24 bases between. The CDR3 loop reads CASSSLPFGADEAYNEQFF. CDR3 DNA: TGTGCCAGCAGCTCACTCCCTTTTGGAGCGGATGAGGCCTACAATGAGCAGTTCTTC. Variable domain in full (rest from reference TRBV13 and TRBJ2-1): AAGVIQSPRHLIKEKRETATLKCYPIPRHDTVYWYQQGPGQDPQFLISFYEKMQSDKGSIPDRFSAQQFSDYHSELNMSSLELGDSALYFCASSSLPFGADEAYNEQFFGPGTRLTVL.

The chain carries TRBV20-1 and TRBJ2-7; D is possibly TRBD1 (5 bases). Germline values: CDR1 DFQATT, CDR2 SNEGSKA (reference sequence). This CDR3 contains 13 residues. V lost 3 bases to trimming and J lost 5 bases, with 14 bases between them. CDR3 bases: TGCAGTGCTAGTCATTCCAGGGTAAACGAGCAGTACTTC. This codes for CSASHSRVNEQYF.

The gene calls are TRBV5-1 and TRBJ2-1; D possibly corresponds to TRBD2 (7 bases). Trimming removed 0 bases at V and 5 bases at J, with 18 bases between. CDR3 length: 17 amino acids. Germline-derived CDR1 and CDR2 are SGHRS and YFSETQ. CDR3 protein: CASSLARGAPINNEQFF. The DNA for the CDR3 is TGCGCCAGCAGCTTGGCCCGGGGGGCGCCGATTAACAATGAGCAGTTCTTC.

This chain links TRBV10-2 with TRBJ1-2; 9 positions match TRBD1. Per germline, CDR1 WSHSY and CDR2 SAAADI. The CDR3 totals 17 residues. V lost 1 base, J lost 0 bases, and 6 bases stayed unmatched. The CDR3 spells CASSEFGTGISNYGYTF. As DNA, the CDR3 is TGCGCCAGCAGTGAGTTCGGGACAGGGATTTCTAACTATGGCTACACCTTC.

The chain is built from TRBV19 and TRBJ1-5; 9 positions match TRBD1. Trimming at V came to 4 bases and at J to 4 bases, leaving 5 bases not matched to a gene. CDR3 length: 15 residues. Germline CDR1 reads LNHDA; CDR2 reads SQIVND (reference sequence). CDR3 loop: CASSTGQGANQPQHF. CDR3 DNA: TGTGCCAGTAGTACGGGACAGGGAGCTAATCAGCCCCAGCATTTT. Based on the CDR3 plus reference TRBV19 and TRBJ1-5, the full variable domain is DGGITQSPKYLFRKEGQNVTLSCEQNLNHDAMYWYRQDPGQGLRLIYYSQIVNDFQKGDIAEGYSVSREKKESFPLTVTSAQKNPTAFYLCASSTGQGANQPQHFGDGTRLSIL.

The V gene is TRBV6-5, the J gene TRBJ2-3; 7 bases align to TRBD2. Germline-derived CDR1 and CDR2 are MNHEY and SVGAGI. CDR3 length: 13 amino acids. The J segment lost 9 bases and the V segment lost 8 bases, leaving 11 bases of the junction unmatched. The CDR3: CASRIEREGTQYF. As DNA, the CDR3 is TGTGCCAGCCGTATAGAGAGGGAGGGGACGCAGTATTTT.

About this clone itself: At one of its ends the junction is not consistent with the germline gene, which may arise from a read error. The V gene is TRBV7-7, the J gene TRBJ2-2; 7 bases are a match to TRBD2. The CDR3 length is 15 residues. Germline V lookup: CDR1 SSHAT, CDR2 FNYEAQ (reference sequence). Written as DNA, the CDR3 is TGTGCTAGCAGCCCCCGCGGGAGTGGGACCGGGGAGCTGTTTTTT. As protein: CASSPRGSGTGELFF.

This chain links TRBV5-1 with TRBJ1-1, with TRBD1 as a possible D gene (5 bases). Germline lookup yields CDR1 SGHRS and CDR2 YFSETQ. CDR3 length equals 16 residues. The germline V and J ends were trimmed by 6 bases and 3 bases, with 21 bases remaining between them. In DNA form, the CDR3 reads TGCGCCAGCACCCGCGGGGTCGGGGCTGGGGACACTGAAGCTTTCTTT. Protein: CASTRGVGAGDTEAFF.

The chain employs TRBV6-5 and TRBJ1-2; D unclear. Trimming removed 6 bases from V and 4 bases from J, with 15 bases in between. The CDR3 is made up of 14 amino acids. Germline V lookup: CDR1 MNHEY, CDR2 SVGAGI. CDR3 protein: CASSLSEGPYGYTF. The CDR3, as DNA: TGTGCCAGCAGCCTTTCCGAGGGCCCCTATGGCTACACCTTC.

The J gene is TRBJ1-2, the V gene TRBV27; D is unresolved. Looked up from germline, CDR1 is MNHEY and CDR2 is SMNVEV (reference sequence). This CDR3 is 11 amino acids long. V was shortened by 5 bases and J by 6 bases, with 7 bases between the two germline ends. CDR3 coding DNA: TGTGCCAGCAGTCGGGGTAATGGCTACACCTTC. It codes for CASSRGNGYTF.

The rearrangement joins TRBV27 to TRBJ2-3, with 7 bases fitting TRBD1. The length of the CDR3 is 12 residues. Germline CDR1 and CDR2: MNHEY and SMNVEV (reference sequence). The junction had 3 bases not matched to a gene; V was cut back by 7 bases and J by 5 bases. The CDR3 spells CASKGAGDTQYF. The CDR3 nucleotides read TGTGCCAGCAAGGGGGCGGGAGATACGCAGTATTTT.

This CDR3 reads CASSHGYARYEQYF. Written as DNA, the CDR3 is TGCGCCAGCAGTCACGGTTACGCGAGGTACGAGCAGTACTTC. The chain employs TRBV23-1 and TRBJ2-7; D remains unclear. TRBV23-1 is assigned to the ORF class and has an uncertain function. The ends were cut back, 3 bases at V and 4 bases at J, with 13 bases in the middle. The CDR3 contains 14 residues.

The chain has TRBV10-2 and TRBJ2-5; D may be TRBD1 (6 bases). The ends were cut back, 4 bases at V and 3 bases at J, with 12 bases in the middle. The CDR3 sequence is 14 residues long. CDR1 WSHSY and CDR2 SAAADI come from the germline V gene. In DNA form, the CDR3 reads TGCGCCAGCAGTGTCAGGGGACCAGAAGAGACCCAGTACTTC. Protein product: CASSVRGPEETQYF.

This chain uses TRBV18 with TRBJ2-2, with 11 bases that match TRBD1. The germline V gene encodes CDR1 KGHSH and CDR2 LQKENI. V shed 3 bases and J 5 bases; nucleotides not matched to a gene: 5. The CDR3 consists of 16 residues. The CDR3 is CASSPAGTGGTGELFF. The CDR3 bases are TGTGCCAGCTCACCCGCCGGGACAGGGGGAACCGGGGAGCTGTTTTTT.

The rearrangement joins TRBV9 to TRBJ1-3, with D possibly TRBD1 on 5 matching bases. Germline V gene lookup returns CDR1 SGDLS and CDR2 YYNGEE. The ends were cut back, 0 bases at V and 0 bases at J, with 13 bases in the middle. The length of the CDR3 is 17 residues. As DNA, the CDR3 is TGTGCCAGCAGCGTAGGGGATTGGGGGGGCTCTGGAAACACCATATATTTT. It is translated as CASSVGDWGGSGNTIYF.

The chain recombines TRBV7-2 with TRBJ2-7; D is perhaps TRBD2 (7 bases). The CDR3 length is 14 residues. Germline V lookup: CDR1 SGHTA, CDR2 FQGNSA. Trimming pared 2 bases from V and 5 bases from J, leaving 13 bases between. CDR3 DNA sequence: TGTGCCAGCAGCTTACAAGGGGGGGTCCACGAGCAGTACTTC. It is translated as CASSLQGGVHEQYF.

The chain employs TRBV5-8 and TRBJ2-1; D uncertain. CDR1 and CDR2 (germline): SGHTS, YDEGEE. V was cut by 0 bases and J by 2 bases, with 12 bases left in between. The length of the CDR3 is 16 residues. The CDR3 reads CASSLAGTETYNEQFF. The CDR3 DNA follows: TGTGCCAGCAGCTTGGCCGGAACAGAAACCTACAATGAGCAGTTCTTC.

The CDR3 coding sequence is TGCGCCAGCAGCCAAGATCTGAGGGTTTATGGCTACACCTTC. Translated, it gives CASSQDLRVYGYTF. The chain combines TRBV4-3 with TRBJ1-2; D remains ambiguous. This CDR3 spans 14 amino acids. Deletions cut 0 bases from V and 5 bases from J, with 10 bases between. The germline V gene encodes CDR1 LGHNA and CDR2 YSLEER.

This chain connects TRBV7-3 to TRBJ1-1; D is perhaps TRBD1 (6 bases). There are 14 residues in the CDR3. The V end was cut by 5 bases, the J end by 5 bases, with 15 bases between. CDR1 is SGHTA, CDR2 FQGTGA, per germline. The CDR3 DNA reads TGTGCCAGCAGCCCCAACACAGGGTGGACTGAAGCTTTCTTT. Translation: CASSPNTGWTEAFF.

The chain recombines TRBV4-1 with TRBJ2-1; TRBD2 agrees at 11 bases. CDR1 and CDR2 from the germline V gene are MGHRA and YSYEKL. V gave up 4 bases and J gave up 2 bases; unmatched junction bases: 4. The CDR3 contains 16 residues. In DNA form, the CDR3 reads TGCGCCAGCAGCCTCCTAGCGGGGGGACCCTACAATGAGCAGTTCTTC. Translated: CASSLLAGGPYNEQFF.

The chain links TRBV10-1 to TRBJ2-2; TRBD1 aligns across 9 bases. Per the germline V gene, CDR1 is WNHNN and CDR2 is SYGVQD (reference sequence). CDR3 length equals 15 residues. J lost 4 bases, V lost 5 bases, and 5 bases had no gene match. The CDR3 is CASSYRGPCTGELFF. CDR3 sequence (DNA): TGCGCCAGCAGTTACAGGGGGCCGTGCACCGGGGAGCTGTTTTTT.